This T cell receptor beta chain was sequenced during a study of cytomegalovirus exposure and HLA in healthy donors. Findings of the study overall: Upon later analysis, HLA-associated TCR beta chains proved more clonally expanded than other, equally common chains.

J was trimmed by 6 bases and V by 1 base; bases with no gene match: 4. CDR1 and CDR2 from the germline V gene are LNHDA and SQIVND (reference sequence). The CDR3 is made up of 14 amino acids. Regarding donors, all were healthy bone marrow donors. Donors sampled were nominally healthy, though unrecorded immune exposures were likely. In regard to this clone: Its specificity is not known.

The PCR was carried out with 60 Vbeta primers and 13 Jbeta primers. How the authors handled the data: An analysis performed later counted about 80 million unique TCR beta chains (roughly 11 million of them shared). Generated by immunoSEQ multiplex PCR, the TCRdb table keeps only in-frame clones and is missing some. The D gene and trimming were derived from the DNA, and the V and J assignments and clone size from that table. The repertoire holds under 80,000 clones, with roughly 76% as singletons. The chain carries TRBV19 and TRBJ1-1; 8 bases fit TRBD1. The sequenced sample was PBMCs. The sequence was obtained from a woman in her thirties or forties in good health and CMV-seronegative. The CDR3 DNA is TGTGCCAGTAGTATAGCGCAGGGGGCATCTGAAGCTTTCTTT. Residues: CASSIAQGASEAFF.